These T cell receptor beta chains were read from a single sample in a study of CD8 T cells in Susac syndrome. One entry per CDR3 protein results from TCRdb running MiXCR on the immunoSEQ multiplex PCR reads. The table has about 300,000 distinct CDR3 sequences, approximately 85% seen once. The sequenced sample was CD8+ T cells from PBMCs. The source is a human donor with multiple sclerosis. Each CDR3 is given with its conserved first and last residue. D genes are given only for firm matches. Size is omitted from some rows. Given values are once, few, many or a class for expanded clones.

clone_size j_call v_call d_call cdr3_nt cdr3_aa
NA TRBJ2-2 TRBV6-5 NA TGTGCCAGCAGTTACTCGGGACGGGGGTACGGGGAGCTGTTTTTT CASSYSGRGYGELFF
few TRBJ2-7 TRBV7-3 NA TGTGCCAGCAGCTCGCCCTCGGAACTTGGAGCCGAGCAGTACTTC CASSSPSELGAEQYF
NA TRBJ1-1 TRBV29-1 NA TGCAGCGTTGAGACGTCGGGGGGCACTGAAGCTTTCTTT CSVETSGGTEAFF
once TRBJ2-5 TRBV27 NA TGTGCCAGCAGTTCGACGGCGGCGGGGACCCAGTACTTC CASSSTAAGTQYF
NA TRBJ2-3 TRBV28 TRBD2 TGTGCCAGCAGTCTCGGACTAGCGGGAGGCTATACGCAGTATTTT CASSLGLAGGYTQYF
NA TRBJ2-2 TRBV6-5 NA TGTGCCAGCAGTTACTCGGCGGCCGGGGAGCTGTTTTTT CASSYSAAGELFF
NA TRBJ2-7 TRBV20-1 TRBD2 TGCAGTGCTAGAGATGTGGGCGGGAGCGAGCAGTACTTC CSARDVGGSEQYF
NA TRBJ2-5 TRBV27 NA TGTGCCAGCAGTTCCACGGTTCCAGGAGAGACCCAGTACTTC CASSSTVPGETQYF
NA TRBJ2-1 TRBV18 TRBD2 TGTGCCAGCTCACCACTTCAAGCGGGGGGGTACAATGAGCAGTTCTTC CASSPLQAGGYNEQFF
NA TRBJ2-1 TRBV7-2 NA TGTGCCACCGGGACTTCCCTAAGCAATGAGCAGTTCTTC CATGTSLSNEQFF
NA TRBJ2-7 TRBV14 TRBD2 TGTGCCAGCAGCCAACTACTAGCGGGAGGTCACGAGCAGTACTTC CASSQLLAGGHEQYF
NA TRBJ1-5 TRBV20-1 TRBD1 TGCAGTGCGACCGGGACAGGGGGCCTGTATAGTCAGCCCCAGCTTTTT CSATGTGGLYSQPQLF
NA TRBJ2-5 TRBV7-9 TRBD2 TGTGCCAGCAGCTTAGTCCAGCGGGAACAAGAGACCCAGTACTTC CASSLVQREQETQYF